This entry lists 20 T cell receptor beta chains sequenced from one sample in a study of OX40 agonist ivuxolimab in advanced cancers. The method was immunoSEQ multiplex PCR; TCRdb's version includes in-frame clones alone and lacks a portion of them. This sample has under 90,000 clones, with 85% to 90% found just once. The sequencing here drew on CD4+ or CD8+ T cells sorted from blood, taken in a trial of the OX40 agonist ivuxolimab. Receptors originate from an adult with an advanced solid tumor such as melanoma, head and neck, liver or kidney cancer.

The chain links TRBV6-6 to TRBJ1-1; 7 positions agree with TRBD1. Germline CDR1 is MNHNY and CDR2 is SVGAGI (reference sequence). The trim removed 4 bases at V and 5 bases at J, leaving 10 bases unmatched. This CDR3 comprises 15 residues. The CDR3 reads CASSSFQGVRTEAFF. CDR3 nucleotides: TGTGCCAGCAGTTCATTTCAGGGGGTAAGGACTGAAGCTTTCTTT.

V is TRBV19 and J is TRBJ2-3, with 7 bases identical to TRBD1. This CDR3 is 19 amino acids long. The germline V gene has CDR1 LNHDA and CDR2 SQIVND (reference sequence). Losses at the gene ends were 6 bases for V and 5 bases for J; bases not matched to a gene: 23. CDR3 protein: CASRRTYAQRTGGLDTQYF. CDR3 sequence (DNA): TGTGCCAGTAGGCGTACATACGCCCAGAGGACAGGCGGGTTAGATACGCAGTATTTT.

This clone has a handful of counts. The V and J genes are TRBV7-9 and TRBJ1-6; D unresolved. Looked up from germline, CDR1 is SEHNR and CDR2 is FQNEAQ (reference sequence). The CDR3 is 14 amino acids. V was cut by 8 bases and J by 4 bases, with 12 bases left in between. CDR3 nucleotide sequence: TGTGCCAGCGGCCGGCAGATTTATAATTCACCCCTCCACTTT. Translation: CASGRQIYNSPLHF.

The chain carries TRBV2 and TRBJ1-2; no reliable D call. The V and J ends lost 6 bases and 4 bases respectively, with 9 bases between them. CDR1 and CDR2 (germline): SNHLY, FYNNEI. The CDR3 has 12 residues. The chain's CDR3 is CASSPLGYGYTF. In DNA, the CDR3 is TGTGCCAGCAGCCCGCTGGGCTATGGCTACACCTTC.

The chain is built from TRBV5-1 and TRBJ2-1, with 8 bases matching TRBD1. This CDR3 is built from 15 residues. The J segment lost 3 bases and the V segment lost 1 base, leaving 3 bases of the junction unmatched. Germline assignment: CDR1 SGHRS and CDR2 YFSETQ. Here the CDR3 DNA reads TGCGCCAGCAGCTTGCGGACAGGGAACTACAATGAGCAGTTCTTC. It is translated as CASSLRTGNYNEQFF.

This sequence joins TRBV19 and TRBJ2-1, with D perhaps TRBD2 (6 bases). The germline gives CDR1 LNHDA, CDR2 SQIVND (reference sequence). Trimming removed 7 bases from V and 3 bases from J, with 19 bases in between. The CDR3 consists of 16 residues. The CDR3 loop is CASMSPGLGSYNEQFF. CDR3 bases: TGTGCCAGTATGTCGCCGGGACTGGGGAGCTACAATGAGCAGTTCTTC.

V is TRBV6-1 and J is TRBJ2-5, with D tentatively TRBD2 (5 bases). The CDR3 length is 14 residues. From germline, CDR1 is MNHNS and CDR2 SASEGT. V shed 2 bases and J shed 4 bases, with 11 bases lying between them. The CDR3, as DNA: TGTGCCAGCAGTGAACTGGGCCGGGGAGAGACCCAGTACTTC. Translation: CASSELGRGETQYF.

V usage is TRBV30 and J usage is TRBJ2-7; 9 bases align to TRBD1. The length of the CDR3 is 13 residues. Germline trimming cut 3 bases from V and 7 bases from J; bases unmatched to any gene: 7. Germline V gene data show CDR1 as GTSNPN and CDR2 as SVGIG (reference sequence). In DNA form, the CDR3 reads TGTGCCTGGAGGGGACAGGGTTCGGGTGAGCAGTACTTC. The encoded protein is CAWRGQGSGEQYF.

The CDR3 region is CASSLDRANQPQHF. In DNA form, the CDR3 reads TGTGCCAGCAGCTTGGACAGGGCCAATCAGCCCCAGCATTTT. This sequence joins TRBV5-4 and TRBJ1-5; D might be TRBD1 (6 bases). In germline, CDR1 is SGHNT, CDR2 YYREEE (reference sequence). Trimming shortened V by 0 bases and J by 3 bases, and 7 bases separated the two germline ends. This CDR3 has 14 amino acids.

The chain joins TRBV19 to TRBJ2-7, with TRBD2 matching 10 bases. V was clipped by 3 bases and J by 3 bases; unmatched bases: 2. The CDR3 runs 14 residues. Germline CDR1 and CDR2: LNHDA and SQIVND (reference sequence). CDR3 sequence (DNA): TGTGCCAGTAGTATTTGGACTAGCGGCTACGAGCAGTACTTC. It is translated as CASSIWTSGYEQYF.

The chain links TRBV4-1 to TRBJ2-3; 13 positions agree with TRBD2. CDR3 length: 20 residues. CDR1 and CDR2 (germline): MGHRA, YSYEKL. With 4 bases clipped from V and 2 bases from J, the junction kept 15 bases outside the gene matches. The CDR3 sequence is CASSPRITGTSGAFTDTQYF. CDR3 nucleotides: TGCGCCAGCAGCCCCAGGATCACAGGGACTAGCGGGGCTTTCACAGATACGCAGTATTTT.

The V gene is TRBV28, the J gene TRBJ1-5; perhaps TRBD1 as D (5 bases). Trimming cost V 1 base and J 4 bases, with 11 bases left between them. The CDR3 loop spans 15 amino acids. The V gene's germline CDR1 is MDHEN and CDR2 SYDVKM. The CDR3 spells CASSLYQGVNQPQHF. The CDR3 DNA follows: TGTGCCAGCAGTTTATACCAGGGCGTGAATCAGCCCCAGCATTTT.

The J gene is TRBJ2-7, the V gene TRBV7-9, with TRBD1 matching 7 bases. The germline V gene has CDR1 SEHNR and CDR2 FQNEAQ (reference sequence). V lost 3 bases and J lost 2; bases outside the gene matches: 4. CDR3 size: 14 residues. CDR3 protein: CASSFPGQPYEQYV. The CDR3 DNA follows: TGTGCCAGCAGCTTCCCGGGACAGCCCTACGAGCAGTACGTC.

V is TRBV4-3 and J is TRBJ2-5; 12 positions match TRBD2. The length of the CDR3 is 15 residues. Germline CDR1 reads LGHNA; CDR2 reads YSLEER. Germline trimming cut 5 bases from V and 11 bases from J; bases unmatched to any gene: 12. The CDR3 coding sequence is TGCGCCAGCAGCGCCCGGACTAGCGGGACGGGGGAGCAGTACTTC. Encoded protein: CASSARTSGTGEQYF.

This chain connects TRBV12-5 to TRBJ2-1; 9 nucleotides match TRBD1. V dropped 5 bases and J dropped 5; count of bases not matched to a gene: 7. The CDR3 is 15 residues long. CDR1 LGHNT and CDR2 FRNRAP come from the germline V gene. CDR3 sequence (DNA): TGTGCTAGTGGTCCGTCCGGGACAGGGAACAATGAGCAGTTCTTC. Its translation: CASGPSGTGNNEQFF.

This clone was counted only a few times. The CDR3 region has the DNA TGTGCCAGCAGGGAATGGGCCACCGGGGAGCTGTTTTTT. Protein product: CASREWATGELFF. The chain has TRBV2 and TRBJ2-2; D gene unclear. From germline, CDR1 is SNHLY and CDR2 FYNNEI. Trimming left V 6 bases short and J 4 bases short, with 9 bases between. This CDR3 has 13 residues. The full variable domain, completed using reference TRBV2 and TRBJ2-2, is EPEVTQTPSHQVTQMGQEVILRCVPISNHLYFYWYRQILGQKVEFLVSFYNNEISEKSEIFDDQFSVERPDGSNFTLKIRSTKLEDSAMYFCASREWATGELFFGEGSRLTVL.

V and J are TRBV28 and TRBJ1-2; D perhaps matches TRBD1 (6 bases). The CDR3 is 15 amino acids. Trimming removed 1 base at V and 7 bases at J, with 16 bases between. Germline V gene lookup returns CDR1 MDHEN and CDR2 SYDVKM. The CDR3 protein is CASSLSSRGAGGYTF. The CDR3 DNA is TGTGCCAGCAGTTTATCGTCCAGGGGCGCGGGTGGCTACACCTTC.

This sequence joins TRBV28 and TRBJ2-1; D is uncertain. Germline V gene sequence: CDR1 MDHEN, CDR2 SYDVKM. Trimming stripped 6 bases from V and 3 bases from J, with 12 bases between. This CDR3 spans 14 amino acids. The CDR3 is CASRDPDGYNEQFF. The CDR3 DNA reads as TGTGCCAGCAGGGACCCCGACGGCTACAATGAGCAGTTCTTC. Full variable domain (missing parts from reference TRBV28 and TRBJ2-1): DVKVTQSSRYLVKRTGEKVFLECVQDMDHENMFWYRQDPGLGLRLIYFSYDVKMKEKGDIPEGYSVSREKKERFSLILESASTNQTSMYLCASRDPDGYNEQFFGPGTRLTVL.

V usage is TRBV27 and J usage is TRBJ2-5; 7 bases fit TRBD2. In germline, CDR1 is MNHEY, CDR2 SMNVEV (reference sequence). The V gene end was trimmed by 6 bases and the J gene end by 3 bases; junction bases not matched to a gene: 7. The CDR3 totals 14 residues. This CDR3 is CASSPLGGKETQYF. DNA of the CDR3: TGTGCCAGCAGCCCTCTGGGAGGGAAAGAGACCCAGTACTTC.

The chain has TRBV15 and TRBJ1-1; D is possibly TRBD1 (5 bases). Trimming left V 0 bases short and J 12 bases short, with 17 bases between. This CDR3 contains 14 residues. In germline, CDR1 is LNHNV, CDR2 YYDKDF (reference sequence). The CDR3 DNA sequence: TGTGCCACCAGCAGAGATTGGTTGCAGGGAGGAACTTTCTTT. Its translation: CATSRDWLQGGTFF.